Below, 17 T cell receptor beta chains from the same sample are listed, as sequenced in a study of blood T cell repertoires in COVID-19 (dated by TCRdb to the early 2020s). Library construction relied on the immunoSEQ multiplex PCR assay. TCRdb carries this immuneACCESS record with in-frame sequences only. Its versions omit some clonotypes, under half of them owing to an unresolved V gene in the studies checked, with the rest unexplained. The sample table contains about 200,000 clones; only one count was recorded for around nine tenths of them. The ten largest clones take up 5.5% to 8% of the sample. Sequenced sample: peripheral blood. The receptors derive from a man between 60 and 70 years old who had recovered from COVID-19.

The J gene is TRBJ2-7, the V gene TRBV6-6; a possible D gene is TRBD2 (6 bases). CDR1 and CDR2 (germline): MNHNY, SVGAGI (reference sequence). The CDR3 is made up of 15 amino acids. V gave up 2 bases and J gave up 0 bases, with 11 bases separating them. CDR3: CASSYGGLHSYEQYF. CDR3 DNA sequence: TGTGCCAGCAGTTACGGGGGACTGCACTCCTACGAGCAGTACTTC.

The chain is built from TRBV10-3 and TRBJ2-5; 11 bases are a match to TRBD2. Germline loops: CDR1 ENHRY, CDR2 SYGVKD. V lost 4 bases to trimming and J lost 4 bases; unmatched junction nucleotides: 8. CDR3 length: 16 amino acids. CDR3 amino acids: CAISAQLAGVTETQYF. CDR3 nucleotide sequence: TGTGCCATCAGTGCACAACTAGCGGGGGTCACAGAGACCCAGTACTTC.

This chain links TRBV7-9 with TRBJ2-1, with 9 bases lining up with TRBD1. This CDR3 is built from 14 residues. The J segment lost 7 bases and the V segment lost 2 bases, leaving 3 bases of the junction unmatched. Germline CDR1 and CDR2: SEHNR and FQNEAQ (reference sequence). CDR3 in DNA: TGTGCCAGCAGCTTACGACAGGGGGGGAATGAGCAGTTCTTC. It encodes CASSLRQGGNEQFF.

The chain carries TRBV4-2 and TRBJ1-2; 10 bases fit TRBD1. The V gene's germline CDR1 is LGHNA and CDR2 YNFKEQ. Trimming took 3 bases from V and 5 from J; bases not matched to a gene: 9. The CDR3 has 16 residues. This chain's CDR3 is CASSQLRRTGGYGYTF. CDR3 bases: TGTGCCAGCAGCCAGTTAAGGAGGACAGGGGGGTATGGCTACACCTTC.

This rearrangement joins TRBV3-1 (or the pseudogene TRBV3-2) to TRBJ2-1; 8 bases align to TRBD2. With V trimmed by 3 bases and J by 3 bases, 10 bases remained unmatched. The CDR3 sequence is 17 residues long. Germline CDR1 is LGHDT and CDR2 is YNNKEL (reference sequence). The CDR3 nucleotides are TGTGCCAGCAGCCAGGGCAGGGGCGGGAGGAACTACAATGAGCAGTTCTTC. Its protein product is CASSQGRGGRNYNEQFF.

The chain joins TRBV5-1 to TRBJ1-4, with 9 bases fitting TRBD1. CDR1 is SGHRS, CDR2 YFSETQ, per germline. CDR3 length: 15 residues. V lost 4 bases and J lost 3; bases outside the gene matches: 4. The CDR3 loop reads CASSPDRGANEKLFF. The CDR3 DNA reads as TGCGCCAGCAGCCCGGACAGGGGAGCTAATGAAAAACTGTTTTTT.

The rearrangement uses TRBV11-2 and TRBJ1-1; D possibly corresponds to TRBD1 (5 bases). The V gene's germline CDR1 is SGHAT and CDR2 FQNNGV. Trimming removed 1 base at V and 4 bases at J, with 13 bases between. This CDR3 is 15 amino acids long. CDR3 protein: CASSLGDRTFTEAFF. The CDR3 DNA is TGTGCCAGCAGCTTAGGCGACAGAACTTTCACTGAAGCTTTCTTT.

The chain recombines TRBV3-1 (or the pseudogene TRBV3-2) with TRBJ2-7, with 10 positions matching TRBD1. The junction had 8 bases not matched to a gene; V was cut back by 0 bases and J by 9 bases. The CDR3 has 15 amino acids. The germline CDR1 and CDR2 sequences are LGHDT and YNNKEL (reference sequence). CDR3 coding DNA: TGTGCCAGCAGCCAAGAGGGGGGACAGGGGTTAAGGCAGTACTTC. Its translation: CASSQEGGQGLRQYF.

V is TRBV9 and J is TRBJ2-1; D might be TRBD2 (5 bases). With 4 bases removed from V and 7 bases from J, the gap between germline ends came to 9 bases. Germline-derived CDR1 and CDR2 are SGDLS and YYNGEE. The CDR3 consists of 12 residues. The CDR3 loop is CASSPRRNEQFF. As DNA, the CDR3 is TGTGCCAGCAGCCCCAGGAGGAATGAGCAGTTCTTC.

The count of this clone is one. This rearrangement joins TRBV29-1 to TRBJ1-1; D ambiguous. The CDR3 loop spans 12 amino acids. Looked up from germline, CDR1 is SQVTM and CDR2 is ANQGSEA. V was cut by 4 bases and J by 2 bases, with 8 bases left in between. The CDR3 region is CSVGWANTEAFF. The CDR3 DNA follows: TGCAGCGTTGGTTGGGCCAACACTGAAGCTTTCTTT. Filled out from reference TRBV29-1 and TRBJ1-1, the complete variable domain reads SAVISQKPSRDICQRGTSLTIQCQVDSQVTMMFWYRQQPGQSLTLIATANQGSEATYESGFVIDKFPISRPNLTFSTLTVSNMSPEDSSIYLCSVGWANTEAFFGQGTRLTVV.

In this sample, this clone turned up once. V is TRBV6-2 or TRBV6-3 and J is TRBJ1-5; 10 positions agree with TRBD1. Germline trimming cut 0 bases from V and 6 bases from J; bases unmatched to any gene: 5. The CDR3 totals 16 residues. CDR1 is MNHEY, CDR2 SVGEGT, per germline. The CDR3 DNA reads as TGTGCCAGCAGTTACTCGGGGACAGGGGACCTTCAGCCCCAGCATTTT. Protein product: CASSYSGTGDLQPQHF.

The CDR3 DNA reads TGTGCCAGCAGTTTAAAGGGGGCGAACACTGAAGCTTTCTTT. Amino acids: CASSLKGANTEAFF. The chain recombines TRBV27 with TRBJ1-1; 7 nucleotides agree with TRBD1. CDR3 length equals 14 residues. With 2 bases clipped from V and 1 base from J, the junction kept 1 base outside the gene matches. Germline values: CDR1 MNHEY, CDR2 SMNVEV (reference sequence).

The chain is built from TRBV3-1 (or the pseudogene TRBV3-2) and TRBJ2-3; 12 bases fit TRBD2. In germline, CDR1 is LGHDT, CDR2 YNNKEL (reference sequence). The V gene end was trimmed by 2 bases and the J gene end by 5 bases; junction bases not matched to a gene: 5. The CDR3 totals 16 residues. The DNA for the CDR3 is TGTGCCAGCAGCCAACCTAGCGGGGGGGCCAGAGATACGCAGTATTTT. This codes for CASSQPSGGARDTQYF.

The chain links TRBV11-2 to TRBJ1-1; D is possibly TRBD1 (5 bases). Germline loops: CDR1 SGHAT, CDR2 FQNNGV. Trimming took 2 bases from V and 6 from J, leaving 10 bases between them. The CDR3 contains 13 residues. The DNA for the CDR3 is TGTGCCAGCAGCTTATATTTAGGGGCTGAAGCTTTCTTT. It yields the protein CASSLYLGAEAFF.

The chain combines TRBV9 with TRBJ2-5, with a tentative D call TRBD2 (5 bases). Germline CDR1 reads SGDLS; CDR2 reads YYNGEE. The CDR3 sequence is 15 residues long. The V gene lost 4 bases and the J gene lost 7 bases, with 20 bases spanning the gap. CDR3 in amino acids: CASSPSSGNPLTQYF. The CDR3 coding sequence is TGTGCCAGCAGCCCTAGTTCGGGAAACCCCCTGACCCAGTACTTC. Based on the CDR3 plus reference TRBV9 and TRBJ2-5, the full variable domain is DSGVTQTPKHLITATGQRVTLRCSPRSGDLSVYWYQQSLDQGLQFLIQYYNGEERAKGNILERFSAQQFPDLHSELNLSSLELGDSALYFCASSPSSGNPLTQYFGPGTRLLVL.

The chain is built from TRBV30 and TRBJ1-6; D gene uncertain. V dropped 3 bases and J dropped 4 bases, with 16 bases sitting between them. Germline CDR1 and CDR2: GTSNPN and SVGIG (reference sequence). The CDR3 has 16 residues. The CDR3 loop is CAWRRRAGTYNSPLHF. DNA of the CDR3: TGTGCCTGGAGGCGGCGGGCAGGCACTTATAATTCACCCCTCCACTTT.

The gene calls are TRBV7-9 and TRBJ2-3; D is unresolved. The CDR3 spans 13 residues. Between the trimmed V and J ends, which lost 1 base and 4 bases, there was a span of 6 bases. Germline CDR1 and CDR2: SEHNR and FQNEAQ (reference sequence). The CDR3 coding sequence is TGTGCCAGCAGCTTAGGGCGGCCAGATACGCAGTATTTT. Translating gives CASSLGRPDTQYF.